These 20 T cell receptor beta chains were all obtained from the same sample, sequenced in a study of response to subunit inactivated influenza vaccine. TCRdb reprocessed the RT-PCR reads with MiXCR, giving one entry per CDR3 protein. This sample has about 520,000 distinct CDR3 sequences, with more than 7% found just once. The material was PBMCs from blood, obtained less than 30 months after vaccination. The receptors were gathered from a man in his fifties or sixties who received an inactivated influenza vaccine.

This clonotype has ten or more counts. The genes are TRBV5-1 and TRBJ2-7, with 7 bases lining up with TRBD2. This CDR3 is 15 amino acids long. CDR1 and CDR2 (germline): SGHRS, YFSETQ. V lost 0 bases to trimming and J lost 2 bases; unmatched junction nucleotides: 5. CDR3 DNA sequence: TGCGCCAGCAGCTTGGGGGCTAGCGGAGCCTACGAGCAGTACTTC. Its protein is CASSLGASGAYEQYF. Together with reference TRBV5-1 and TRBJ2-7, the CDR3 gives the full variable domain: KAGVTQTPRYLIKTRGQQVTLSCSPISGHRSVSWYQQTPGQGLQFLFEYFSETQRNKGNFPGRFSGRQFSNSRSEMNVSTLELGDSALYLCASSLGASGAYEQYFGPGTRLTVT.

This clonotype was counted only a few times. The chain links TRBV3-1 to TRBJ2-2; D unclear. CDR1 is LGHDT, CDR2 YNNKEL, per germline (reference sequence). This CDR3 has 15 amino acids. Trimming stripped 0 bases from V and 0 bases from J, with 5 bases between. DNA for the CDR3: TGTGCCAGCAGCCAAGATTATGCGAACACCGGGGAGCTGTTTTTT. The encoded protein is CASSQDYANTGELFF.

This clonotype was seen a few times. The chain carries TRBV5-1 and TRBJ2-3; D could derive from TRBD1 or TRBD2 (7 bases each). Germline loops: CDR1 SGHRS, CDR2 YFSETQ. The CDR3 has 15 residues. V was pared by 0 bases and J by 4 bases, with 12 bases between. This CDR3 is CASSLGSGGADTQYF. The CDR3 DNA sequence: TGCGCCAGCAGCTTGGGCTCAGGGGGGGCAGATACGCAGTATTTT.

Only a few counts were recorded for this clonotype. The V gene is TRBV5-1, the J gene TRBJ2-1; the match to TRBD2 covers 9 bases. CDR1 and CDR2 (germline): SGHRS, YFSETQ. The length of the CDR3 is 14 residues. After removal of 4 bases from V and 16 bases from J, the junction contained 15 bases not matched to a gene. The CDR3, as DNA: TGCGCCAGCAGCCCTGGAAGAGTAGCGGGGGATTGTTTCTTC. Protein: CASSPGRVAGDCFF.

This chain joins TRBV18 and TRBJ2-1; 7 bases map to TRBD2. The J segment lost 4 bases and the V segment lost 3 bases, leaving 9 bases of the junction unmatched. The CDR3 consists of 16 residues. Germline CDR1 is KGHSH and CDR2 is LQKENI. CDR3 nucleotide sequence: TGTGCCAGCTCACCTCCGGGTCGGGAGGCTTACAATGAGCAGTTCTTC. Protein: CASSPPGREAYNEQFF.

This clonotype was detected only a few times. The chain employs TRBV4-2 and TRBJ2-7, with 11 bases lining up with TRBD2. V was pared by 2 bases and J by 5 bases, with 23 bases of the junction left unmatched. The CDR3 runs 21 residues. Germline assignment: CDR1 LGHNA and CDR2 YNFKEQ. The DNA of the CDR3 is TGTGCCAGCAGCCAACGACGCACAGGGGCCGGGACTAGCGGTCTTTTGGACGAGCAGTACTTC. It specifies CASSQRRTGAGTSGLLDEQYF.

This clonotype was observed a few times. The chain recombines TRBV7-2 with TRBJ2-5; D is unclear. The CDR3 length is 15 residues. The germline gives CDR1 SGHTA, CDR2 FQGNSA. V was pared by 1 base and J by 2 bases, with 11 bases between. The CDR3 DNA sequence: TGTGCCAGCAGCTTAGGGCAGACTGCACAAGAGACCCAGTACTTC. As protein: CASSLGQTAQETQYF.

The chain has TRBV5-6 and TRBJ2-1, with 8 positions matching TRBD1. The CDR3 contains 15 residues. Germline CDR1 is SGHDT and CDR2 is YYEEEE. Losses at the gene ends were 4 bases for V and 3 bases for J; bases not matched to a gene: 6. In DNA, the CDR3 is TGTGCCAGCAGCGAAGGGACAGGTAACTACAATGAGCAGTTCTTC. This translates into CASSEGTGNYNEQFF.

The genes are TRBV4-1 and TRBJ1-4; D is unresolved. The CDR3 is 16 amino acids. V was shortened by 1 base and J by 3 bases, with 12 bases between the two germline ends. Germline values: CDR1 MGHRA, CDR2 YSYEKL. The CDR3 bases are TGCGCCAGCAGCCAAGCTTATACGGGGTCTAATGAAAAACTGTTTTTT. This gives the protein CASSQAYTGSNEKLFF.

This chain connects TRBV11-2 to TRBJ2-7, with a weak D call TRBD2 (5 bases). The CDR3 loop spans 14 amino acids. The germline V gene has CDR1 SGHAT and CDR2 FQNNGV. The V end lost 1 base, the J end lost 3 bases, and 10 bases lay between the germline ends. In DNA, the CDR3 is TGTGCCAGCAGCTTAGGTGGACTCCACTACGAGCAGTACTTC. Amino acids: CASSLGGLHYEQYF.

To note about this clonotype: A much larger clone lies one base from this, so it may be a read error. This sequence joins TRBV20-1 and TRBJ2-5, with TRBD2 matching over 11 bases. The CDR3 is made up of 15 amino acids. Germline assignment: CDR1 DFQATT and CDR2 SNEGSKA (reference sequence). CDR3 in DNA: TGCAGTGCTAGAGTAGCGGGGGGGCCGGAAGATACCCAGTACTTC. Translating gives CSARVAGGPEDTQYF.

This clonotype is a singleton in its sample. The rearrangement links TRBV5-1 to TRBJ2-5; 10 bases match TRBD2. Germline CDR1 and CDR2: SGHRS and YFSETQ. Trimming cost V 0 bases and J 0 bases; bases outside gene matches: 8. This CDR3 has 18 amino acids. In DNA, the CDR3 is TGCGCCAGCAGCTTGGAGGTTAGCGGGGGGCTAAACCAAGAGACCCAGTACTTC. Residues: CASSLEVSGGLNQETQYF.

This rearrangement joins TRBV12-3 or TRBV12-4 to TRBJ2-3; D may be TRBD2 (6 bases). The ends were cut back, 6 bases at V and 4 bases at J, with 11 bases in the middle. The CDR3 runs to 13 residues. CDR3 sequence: CASRPAGPDTQYF. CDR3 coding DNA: TGTGCCAGCAGGCCAGCGGGTCCAGATACGCAGTATTTT.

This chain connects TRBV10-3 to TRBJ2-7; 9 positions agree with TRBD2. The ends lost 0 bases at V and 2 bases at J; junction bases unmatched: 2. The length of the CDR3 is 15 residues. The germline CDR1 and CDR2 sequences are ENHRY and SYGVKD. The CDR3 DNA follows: TGTGCCATCAGTGAGTCGACTAGCGGAGCCTACGAGCAGTACTTC. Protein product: CAISESTSGAYEQYF.

CDR3 sequence reads: CASSSGLRELFF. DNA of the CDR3: TGTGCCAGCAGCTCCGGTCTGCGGGAGCTGTTTTTT. The V and J genes are TRBV7-2 and TRBJ2-2; D is undetermined. Germline assignment: CDR1 SGHTA and CDR2 FQGNSA. V was cut by 4 bases and J by 9 bases, with 9 bases left in between. The CDR3 has 12 residues.

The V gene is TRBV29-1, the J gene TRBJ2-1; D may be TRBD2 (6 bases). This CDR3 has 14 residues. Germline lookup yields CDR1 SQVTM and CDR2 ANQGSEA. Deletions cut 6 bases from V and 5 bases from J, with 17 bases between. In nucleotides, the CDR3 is TGCAGCGTGGGACTCGGGGCTGTGGACAATGAGCAGTTCTTC. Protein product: CSVGLGAVDNEQFF.

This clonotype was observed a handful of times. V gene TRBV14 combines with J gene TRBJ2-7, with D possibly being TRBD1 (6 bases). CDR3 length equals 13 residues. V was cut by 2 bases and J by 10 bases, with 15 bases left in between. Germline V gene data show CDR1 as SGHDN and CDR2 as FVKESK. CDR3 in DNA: TGTGCCAGCAGCCAAAGGGGGAATGGGCGACAGTACTTC. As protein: CASSQRGNGRQYF.

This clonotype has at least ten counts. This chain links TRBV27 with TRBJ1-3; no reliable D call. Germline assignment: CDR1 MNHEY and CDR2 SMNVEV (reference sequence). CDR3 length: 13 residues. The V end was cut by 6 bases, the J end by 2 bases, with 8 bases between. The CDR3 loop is CASSFAPGNTIYF. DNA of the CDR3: TGTGCCAGCAGCTTCGCTCCTGGAAACACCATATATTTT.

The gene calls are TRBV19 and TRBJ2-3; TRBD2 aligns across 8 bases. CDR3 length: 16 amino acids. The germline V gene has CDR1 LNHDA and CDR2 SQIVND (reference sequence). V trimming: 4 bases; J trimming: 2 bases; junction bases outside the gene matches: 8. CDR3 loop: CASSRSGSLNTDTQYF. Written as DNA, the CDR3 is TGTGCCAGTAGTAGAAGCGGGAGCTTGAACACAGATACGCAGTATTTT.

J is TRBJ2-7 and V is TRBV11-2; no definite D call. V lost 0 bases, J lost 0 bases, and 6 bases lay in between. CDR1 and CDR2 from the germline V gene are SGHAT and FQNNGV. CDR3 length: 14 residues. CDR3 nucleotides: TGTGCCAGCAGCTTAGATCTAGTCTCCTACGAGCAGTACTTC. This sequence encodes CASSLDLVSYEQYF.